Below, 15 T cell receptor beta chains from the same sample are listed, as sequenced in a study of CD8+ T cells in alopecia areata. RNA, once extracted, was reverse transcribed into cDNA for use as the sequencing template. Libraries were prepared by immunoSEQ multiplex PCR; TCRdb keeps only in-frame clonotypes and omits some of them. The table shows under 150,000 clones, with 45% to 50% occurring only once. Sequencing was done on a sample of NKG2D-low CD8+ T cells sorted from blood. These receptors all come from a human donor with alopecia areata.

This clone was seen only a few times. This chain links TRBV29-1 with TRBJ2-3, with D possibly TRBD1 on 6 matching bases. Deletions cut 6 bases from V and 2 bases from J, with 12 bases between. The CDR3 contains 13 residues. Per the germline V gene, CDR1 is SQVTM and CDR2 is ANQGSEA. Here the CDR3 DNA reads TGCAGCGTCGAGGGGGTTAACACAGATACGCAGTATTTT. The encoded protein is CSVEGVNTDTQYF.

The chain joins TRBV30 to TRBJ1-2; the D is unclear. The CDR3 runs to 12 residues. Germline CDR1 GTSNPN, CDR2 SVGIG (reference sequence). The CDR3 here is CAQTTDPYGYTF. CDR3 DNA sequence: TGTGCTCAAACAACGGACCCTTATGGCTACACCTTC. The entire variable domain, with the rest obtained from reference TRBV30 and TRBJ1-2, is as follows: SQTIHQWPATLVQPVGSPLSLECTVEGTSNPNLYWYRQAAGRGLQLLFYSVGIGQISSEVPQNLSASRPQDRQFILSSKKLLLSDSGFYLCAQTTDPYGYTFGSGTRLTVV.

The rearrangement uses TRBV20-1 and TRBJ1-2; D is undetermined. V lost 0 bases to trimming and J lost 8 bases, with 7 bases between them. In germline, CDR1 is DFQATT, CDR2 SNEGSKA (reference sequence). The CDR3 runs 11 residues. DNA for the CDR3: TGCAGTGCTAGAGATGAAGAGGGCTACACCTTC. Translation: CSARDEEGYTF.

This rearrangement joins TRBV5-1 to TRBJ2-2; no clear D. The CDR3 is 12 amino acids. Germline assignment: CDR1 SGHRS and CDR2 YFSETQ. V lost 5 bases, J lost 7 bases, and 9 bases lay in between. CDR3 amino acids: CASRITSGELFF. CDR3 in DNA: TGCGCCAGCAGGATAACAAGCGGGGAGCTGTTTTTT.

This clone was counted only a few times. The chain couples TRBV14 to TRBJ2-1; D gene uncertain. Germline V gives CDR1 SGHDN, CDR2 FVKESK. Trimming took off 0 bases at V and 6 bases at J, with 9 bases between the two ends. The CDR3 has 14 amino acids. The CDR3 DNA reads as TGTGCCAGCAGCCAAGATCTGAGCAGCAATGAGCAGTTCTTC. It specifies CASSQDLSSNEQFF.

This clone has just one count. The V call is TRBV9, the J call TRBJ1-4; the D gene is possibly TRBD1 (6 bases). Germline CDR1 is SGDLS and CDR2 is YYNGEE. The CDR3 length is 13 residues. Deletions cut 3 bases from V and 14 bases from J, with 17 bases between. CDR3 sequence reads: CASSAGDLSGLFF. The CDR3 bases are TGTGCCAGCAGCGCAGGGGATTTGTCTGGGCTGTTTTTT.

Of note for this clone: Other DNA variants within this sample encode the same CDR3. The rearrangement joins TRBV29-1 to TRBJ1-1; tentatively, D is TRBD1 (6 bases). The CDR3 has 12 amino acids. Trimming cost V 4 bases and J 2 bases, with 8 bases left between them. In germline, CDR1 is SQVTM, CDR2 ANQGSEA. As DNA, the CDR3 is TGCAGCGTTGGGACAGCAAACACTGAAGCTTTCTTT. Residues: CSVGTANTEAFF. The full variable domain, its missing parts supplied by reference TRBV29-1 and TRBJ1-1, is SAVISQKPSRDICQRGTSLTIQCQVDSQVTMMFWYRQQPGQSLTLIATANQGSEATYESGFVIDKFPISRPNLTFSTLTVSNMSPEDSSIYLCSVGTANTEAFFGQGTRLTVV.

This chain joins TRBV4-1 and TRBJ1-1; D is unresolved. There are 12 residues in the CDR3. Trimming took off 1 base at V and 8 bases at J, with 8 bases between the two ends. Germline V CDR1 and CDR2: MGHRA, YSYEKL. CDR3 in DNA: TGCGCCAGCAGCCAAGGAGGGTTAGAAGCTTTCTTT. Translation gives CASSQGGLEAFF.

This clone was observed a handful of times. The chain combines TRBV29-1 with TRBJ2-7, with a possible D match to TRBD1 (6 bases). The germline gives CDR1 SQVTM, CDR2 ANQGSEA. V shed 0 bases and J shed 5 bases, with 11 bases lying between them. The CDR3 has 13 amino acids. For the CDR3, the DNA is TGCAGCGTTGAAGATCTCGAGGGGGACGAGCAGTACTTC. It translates to CSVEDLEGDEQYF.

The chain employs TRBV29-1 and TRBJ2-7; perhaps TRBD2 as D (6 bases). V lost 7 bases to trimming and J lost 5 bases, with 12 bases between them. The CDR3 covers 11 residues. Germline V lookup: CDR1 SQVTM, CDR2 ANQGSEA. The CDR3 DNA sequence: TGCAGCGCCCGGGACTCTAACGAGCAGTACTTC. It yields the protein CSARDSNEQYF.

The V gene is TRBV29-1, the J gene TRBJ1-2; tentatively, D is TRBD1 (6 bases). The CDR3 covers 12 residues. Germline V lookup: CDR1 SQVTM, CDR2 ANQGSEA. V was cut by 3 bases and J by 5 bases, with 10 bases left in between. The CDR3 loop reads CSVDNREYGYTF. The CDR3 DNA follows: TGCAGCGTTGACAACAGGGAATATGGCTACACCTTC.

The chain carries TRBV4-1 and TRBJ2-5; the match to TRBD2 covers 8 bases. Germline lookup yields CDR1 MGHRA and CDR2 YSYEKL. Trimming cost V 4 bases and J 4 bases; bases outside gene matches: 11. The CDR3 length is 16 residues. The CDR3 DNA is TGCGCCAGCAGCCCCCTACAACGGGAGGGGAGAGAGACCCAGTACTTC. It yields the protein CASSPLQREGRETQYF.

This clone came up a few times. The chain's CDR3 is CSGSGGAGNTEAFF. DNA of the CDR3: TGCAGCGGTAGCGGGGGCGCTGGGAACACTGAAGCTTTCTTT. The chain carries TRBV29-1 and TRBJ1-1; D may be TRBD1 (6 bases). Germline assignment: CDR1 SQVTM and CDR2 ANQGSEA. Trimming cost V 7 bases and J 1 base, with 16 bases left between them. The CDR3 spans 14 residues.

This clone was found once. The J gene is TRBJ2-7, the V gene TRBV6-5, with TRBD2 as a possible D gene (6 bases). Trimming pared 0 bases from V and 6 bases from J, leaving 15 bases between. This CDR3 comprises 15 residues. Looked up from germline, CDR1 is MNHEY and CDR2 is SVGAGI. DNA of the CDR3: TGTGCCAGCAGTTACTCGACCGGGAGTCCTTCCGAGCAGTACTTC. It is translated as CASSYSTGSPSEQYF.

This clone showed up just a few times. The rearrangement joins TRBV29-1 to TRBJ2-2, with D hard to call. Trimming cost V 3 bases and J 6 bases, with 11 bases left between them. Germline CDR1 is SQVTM and CDR2 is ANQGSEA. The length of the CDR3 is 13 residues. In DNA, the CDR3 is TGCAGCGTTGACCTCCATACCCCCGGGGAGCTGTTTTTT. Protein sequence: CSVDLHTPGELFF.